This entry is about one T cell receptor (beta chain). The CDR3 totals 14 residues. V dropped 1 base and J dropped 2 bases, with 8 bases sitting between them. CDR1 SGDLS and CDR2 YYNGEE come from the germline V gene. The sample comes from a study of blood T cell repertoires in COVID-19. Study details: The samples span acute and convalescent COVID-19 from the United States, Italy and Spain.

Assay used: immunoSEQ multiplex PCR; TCRdb lists only in-frame clones, some missing. The sample lists about 350,000 clones, roughly 87% occurring once. The sequencing input was PBMCs or T cells enriched from blood (not recorded which). The chain couples TRBV9 to TRBJ2-3; possible D gene TRBD2, 7 bases. The TCR originated in a woman aged 30 to 39 who had recovered from COVID-19. CDR3 DNA sequence: TGTGCCAGCAGCGTACGGGGGGCCACAGATACGCAGTATTTT. This codes for CASSVRGATDTQYF. Full variable domain (remainder filled in from reference TRBV9 and TRBJ2-3): DSGVTQTPKHLITATGQRVTLRCSPRSGDLSVYWYQQSLDQGLQFLIQYYNGEERAKGNILERFSAQQFPDLHSELNLSSLELGDSALYFCASSVRGATDTQYFGPGTRLTVL.